The clone carrying this T cell receptor beta chain occurred a few times. What it binds is unknown. The CDR3 is 14 amino acids. V was cut by 4 bases and J by 9 bases, with 14 bases left in between. Germline V gene lookup returns CDR1 SGHDT and CDR2 YYEEEE. These data are taken from a study of cytomegalovirus exposure and HLA in healthy donors. A multiplex PCR was run with 60 Vbeta primers and 13 Jbeta primers. Original methodology: An analysis performed later counted 74 million or so unique TCR beta chains (around 9.9 million of them shared). Here immunoSEQ multiplex PCR was the method, and the copy in TCRdb shows in-frame clones only, minus some. V, J and clone size are those of that table, while D and trimming were read from the DNA. The table shows about 120,000 clones, with approximately 80% occurring only once. The study, taken as a whole, reports: The listing of roughly 160 TCR beta chains classed them as cytomegalovirus-associated. In a later analysis, 16,951 TCR beta sequences were associated with HLA alleles at 0.05 false discovery rate.

The TCR originated in a young man in good health and CMV-seropositive. The chain carries TRBV5-6 and TRBJ1-6; D gene unclear. Sequencing used PBMCs. The DNA for the CDR3 is TGTGCCAGCAGCCTTGGGAGGGCCGGTTCACCCCTCCACTTT. It encodes CASSLGRAGSPLHF.